These T cell receptor beta chains were read from a single sample in a study of metastatic and nonmetastatic thyroid tumors. Using MiXCR, TCRdb re-called clones from the PCR reads. The sample lists thousands of clones; under 40% were seen once. Sequenced input: adjacent normal tissue. Receptors originate from a male donor with papillary thyroid cancer or a benign thyroid nodule (not recorded which). Some clones in this sample may be carry-over from other donors' samples. Both conserved end residues are part of each CDR3. A D gene is named only where the DNA matches it firmly. Clone size is shown for a subset of rows, as once, few, many or a class of expanded clone.

clone_size	d_call	cdr3_length	v_call	j_call	cdr3_nt	cdr3_aa
-	-	13	TRBV20-1	TRBJ2-7	TGCAGTGCTAGAAGACGGGGGGCGCGGGAGCAGTACTTC	CSARRRGAREQYF
once	-	12	TRBV11-2	TRBJ2-7	TGTGCCAGCAGCCTCGTCGGTGCCCAGCAGTACTTC	CASSLVGAQQYF
-	-	14	TRBV5-1	TRBJ2-2	TGCGCCAGCAGCCTATATATGAACACCGGGGAGCTGTTTTTT	CASSLYMNTGELFF
large	TRBD2	18	TRBV6-5	TRBJ2-1	TGTGCCAGCAGTTACAGGGTAGCGGGAGGGCCGGGAGGGAATGAGCAGTTCTTC	CASSYRVAGGPGGNEQFF
few	-	13	TRBV30	TRBJ1-1	TGTGCCTGGAGCGCCCGGGTAGATCCTGAAGCTTTCTTT	CAWSARVDPEAFF
-	TRBD1	15	TRBV20-1	TRBJ1-5	TGCAGTGCTGTTAGACAGGGAGAATTGAATCAGCCCCAGCATTTT	CSAVRQGELNQPQHF
medium-sized	-	16	TRBV29-1	TRBJ2-7	TGCAGCGTAATCGATGGGGAAGGACAGACTACCTACGAGCAGTACTTC	CSVIDGEGQTTYEQYF
-	-	16	TRBV5-1	TRBJ2-2	TGCGCCAGCAGCTTGGCGACGGGGCGTAACACCGGGGAGCTGTTTTTT	CASSLATGRNTGELFF
large	TRBD1	15	TRBV12-3/TRBV12-4	TRBJ1-2	TGTGCCAGCAGTTTTAAAGGGGACAGCAACTATGGCTACACCTTC	CASSFKGDSNYGYTF
few	-	13	TRBV11-3	TRBJ2-1	TGTGCCAGCAGCTTAGGGAATTACAATGAGCAGTTCTTC	CASSLGNYNEQFF
-	-	14	TRBV4-1	TRBJ1-5	TGCGCCAGCAGCCAAGAGGGTAGTCGGCAGCCCCAGCATTTT	CASSQEGSRQPQHF
-	TRBD1	16	TRBV3-1	TRBJ1-2	TGTGCCAGCAGCCAAGATCTAGGGACAGGGGGCTTTGGCTACACCTTC	CASSQDLGTGGFGYTF
-	TRBD2	17	TRBV20-1	TRBJ2-7	TGCAGTGCTACCAACGGGACTAGCGGGAGGGCCGTTAACGAGCAGTACTTC	CSATNGTSGRAVNEQYF
few	TRBD2	14	TRBV15	TRBJ2-1	TGTGCCACCAGTCTGGGACTAGCCCAGAATGAGCAGTTCTTC	CATSLGLAQNEQFF
-	TRBD2	14	TRBV5-1	TRBJ2-3	TGCGCCAGCAGCTTTAGCGGGAGCACAGATACGCAGTATTTT	CASSFSGSTDTQYF
few	-	15	TRBV12-3/TRBV12-4	TRBJ2-7	TGTGCCAGCAGTTTAGCCGGACGGGTGTCCTACGAGCAGTACTTC	CASSLAGRVSYEQYF
-	-	16	TRBV11-1	TRBJ1-2	TGTGCCAGCAGCTCAACCTCCGTCGACAGACTCTATGGCTACACCTTC	CASSSTSVDRLYGYTF
large	TRBD2	16	TRBV6-1	TRBJ2-3	TGTGCCAGCAGCGCCCCCCCAGCGGGGGGCCCAGATACGCAGTATTTT	CASSAPPAGGPDTQYF
-	-	13	TRBV30	TRBJ2-7	TGTGCCTGGAGTGTAGGAGGGGGGAACGAGCAGTACTTC	CAWSVGGGNEQYF
few	-	14	TRBV27	TRBJ2-3	TGTGCCAGCAGCAGTAGGGGGATCACAGATACGCAGTATTTT	CASSSRGITDTQYF
-	-	17	TRBV11-2	TRBJ2-5	TGTGCCAGCAGCTTAGGGGGAATTGGACCCACAAAAGAGACCCAGTACTTC	CASSLGGIGPTKETQYF
-	TRBD2	16	TRBV7-6	TRBJ2-2	TGTGCCAGCAGCTTTTTGGGACTAGCGGGAACCGGGGAGCTGTTTTTT	CASSFLGLAGTGELFF
few	TRBD1	14	TRBV6-1	TRBJ1-6	TGTGCCAGCACCGGACAGGGGAATAATTCACCCCTCCACTTT	CASTGQGNNSPLHF
few	-	15	TRBV27	TRBJ2-2	TGTGCCAGCAGTCCCCGATGGGGGCAAACCGGGGAGCTGTTTTTT	CASSPRWGQTGELFF
-	TRBD2	14	TRBV7-8	TRBJ2-3	TGTGCCAGCAGCGACGTAGCGGGGGTCAATACGCAGTATTTT	CASSDVAGVNTQYF
few	TRBD1	13	TRBV12-3/TRBV12-4	TRBJ1-5	TGTGCCAGCAGTTACAGGGGGAATCAGCCCCAGCACTTT	CASSYRGNQPQHF
few	-	14	TRBV28	TRBJ2-7	TGTGCCAGCCAGAATACTCTGGGGGTATACGAGCAGTACTTC	CASQNTLGVYEQYF
few	-	17	TRBV11-2	TRBJ2-1	TGTGCCAGCAGCTTAGGAAGGGGGGGGAGCTCCTACAATGAGCAGTTCTTC	CASSLGRGGSSYNEQFF
once	TRBD2	15	TRBV7-3	TRBJ2-3	TGTGCCAGCAGCTCCAACGTAGCGGGGGTAGATACGCAGTATTTT	CASSSNVAGVDTQYF
many	TRBD1	16	TRBV6-6	TRBJ1-2	TGTGCCAGCAGTTACTCACCGACAGGGGCTAACTATGGCTACACCTTC	CASSYSPTGANYGYTF
few	-	14	TRBV19	TRBJ1-1	TGTGCCAGTACCCTTACAGATTCCAACACTGAAGCTTTCTTT	CASTLTDSNTEAFF
once	TRBD1	14	TRBV19	TRBJ2-5	TGTGCCAGTAGTCCCGGACAGGGTCAAGAGACCCAGTACTTC	CASSPGQGQETQYF
few	TRBD2	14	TRBV28	TRBJ2-1	TGTGCCAGCATTCAAGCTAGCGGGAGAAATGAGCAGTTCTTC	CASIQASGRNEQFF
medium-sized	-	14	TRBV6-1	TRBJ2-5	TGTGCCAGTTCGGGGGCAGGGTATCAAGAGACCCAGTACTTC	CASSGAGYQETQYF
-	-	14	TRBV6-1	TRBJ1-4	TGTGCCAGCATGGGAGGGGGATTTAATGAAAAACTGTTTTTT	CASMGGGFNEKLFF
few	-	14	TRBV19	TRBJ2-7	TGTGCCAGTAGTATGGGACGACAGGTAATGGAGCAGTACTTC	CASSMGRQVMEQYF
-	-	14	TRBV6-1	TRBJ2-7	TGTGCCAGCAGCGTAGGAGGGAGTTTACTCGAGCAGTACTTC	CASSVGGSLLEQYF
many	-	14	TRBV27	TRBJ1-2	TGTGCCAGCAGTTTGCAGACAACGAACTATGGCTACACCTTC	CASSLQTTNYGYTF
many	-	12	TRBV10-3	TRBJ1-5	TGTGCCATCAGTGATGGGAATCAGCCCCAGCATTTT	CAISDGNQPQHF
-	-	15	TRBV20-1	TRBJ2-6	TGCAGTGCTAGAGATTCCGGTTCTGGGGCCAACGTCCTGACTTTC	CSARDSGSGANVLTF
-	-	14	TRBV5-6	TRBJ1-4	TGTGCCAGCAGTACTGCAGGGCTTGGTGAAAAACTGTTTTTT	CASSTAGLGEKLFF
-	-	13	TRBV3-1	TRBJ2-6	TGTGCCAGCAGCCAAGGGGGGGCCAACGTCCTGACTTTC	CASSQGGANVLTF
-	-	20	TRBV6-2/TRBV6-3	TRBJ1-5	TGTGCCAGCAGAAAAGGCGGGGTGGAATGGTCGGGGACCAGCAATCAGCCCCAGCATTTT	CASRKGGVEWSGTSNQPQHF
-	-	12	TRBV10-3	TRBJ2-5	TGTGCCATCAGTGAAAGGGGCGAGACCCAGTACTTC	CAISERGETQYF
few	-	15	TRBV2	TRBJ1-4	TGTGCCAGCAGGAGGGGGGACCTCACGTGGGAAAAACTGTTTTTT	CASRRGDLTWEKLFF
-	-	12	TRBV20-1	TRBJ2-7	TGCAGTGCAGGGGCCGCCCCTTACGAGCAGTACTTC	CSAGAAPYEQYF
few	-	14	TRBV7-2	TRBJ1-3	TGTGCCAGCAGGCCAAGTTGGGGCGTAAACACCATATATTTT	CASRPSWGVNTIYF
-	TRBD2	15	TRBV6-1	TRBJ2-1	TGTGCCAGCAGCCAGACTAGCGGGGCTTACAATGAGCAGTTCTTC	CASSQTSGAYNEQFF
-	-	13	TRBV12-3/TRBV12-4	TRBJ1-1	TGTGCCAGCAGCCGCGTTTTGGGCGCTGAAGCTTTCTTT	CASSRVLGAEAFF
-	TRBD2	16	TRBV11-3	TRBJ2-7	TGTGCTAGCAGCCCCCGGCCTAGCGGGGGGATAGGGGAGCAGTACTTC	CASSPRPSGGIGEQYF
-	-	13	TRBV27	TRBJ2-5	TGTGCCAGCGGTAAATCCCCCTGGGAGACCCAGTACTTC	CASGKSPWETQYF
-	TRBD1	13	TRBV20-1	TRBJ2-2	TGCAGTGCTAGGGGGACAGTCACCGGGGAGCTGTTTTTT	CSARGTVTGELFF
-	-	15	TRBV11-2	TRBJ2-3	TGTGCCAGCAGCTTAGGGGCAGGGGGGACAGATACGCAGTATTTT	CASSLGAGGTDTQYF
-	TRBD1	15	TRBV5-1	TRBJ2-1	TGCGCCAGCAGCTTATATTCCAGGGGGCTGAATGAGCAGTTCTTC	CASSLYSRGLNEQFF
-	-	13	TRBV30	TRBJ1-2	TGTGCCGGCAGGGTGGGTGTAACGTTCTGCTACACCTTC	CAGRVGVTFCYTF
-	-	13	TRBV20-1	TRBJ2-1	TGCAGTGCTAGAAGTTACTCCTACAATGAGCAGTTCTTC	CSARSYSYNEQFF
-	-	16	TRBV19	TRBJ2-4	TGTGCCAGTAGTGAGTTTGTAGGCAGGGGATTCAACATTCAGTACTTC	CASSEFVGRGFNIQYF
few	TRBD1	14	TRBV19	TRBJ1-2	TGTGCCAGTAGTATGCTTGCAGGGGGCTCTGGCTACACCTTC	CASSMLAGGSGYTF
-	-	14	TRBV12-3/TRBV12-4	TRBJ2-2	TGTGCCAGCAGGCTGAATCCGGGGGCCGGGGAGCTGTTTTTT	CASRLNPGAGELFF
-	TRBD1	15	TRBV27	TRBJ2-5	TGTGCCAGCAGTACAACCCCAGGGGGCATGGAGACCCAGTACTTC	CASSTTPGGMETQYF